This T cell receptor (beta chain) was recovered during a study of T cells expressing NK-cell markers. The CDR3 has 16 residues. Germline-derived CDR1 and CDR2 are SEHNR and FQNEAQ (reference sequence). With UMIs, 5'RACE template switching was used to make TCR beta cDNA. Reanalyzing the 5' RACE reads, TCRdb keeps one entry per CDR3 protein, without DNA. This table holds 250,000 to 300,000 distinct CDR3 sequences. The chain recombines TRBV7-9 with TRBJ2-1; the TCRdb call, TRBD2, lacks DNA for checking. The clonotype originates from a young man in good health. The sequenced material came from blood T cells: a sorted CD56 or NKG2C T cell subset, CD4+ or CD8+ T cells, or bulk PBMC T cells (not recorded which). CDR3 loop: CASSPRRGSSYNEQFF.